This T cell receptor beta chain is drawn from a study of blood T cell repertoires in COVID-19. On the study more broadly: Acute and convalescent COVID-19 samples came from the United States, Italy and Spain. In each case, the material was cDNA or gDNA derived from T cells, B-cell-depleted T cells, or PBMCs.

The CDR3 extends over 15 amino acids. In the source study's methods: Estimation of nucleated cell counts relied on the amplification of reference gene primers. Here immunoSEQ multiplex PCR was the method, and the copy in TCRdb shows in-frame clones only, minus some. The V and J calls and clone size are taken from that table; D and trimming were inferred from the DNA. The sample yields 25,000 to 30,000 clones, roughly nine tenths seen once. Only one count was recorded for this clone. The origin of this receptor is a man between 65 and 85 years old with active COVID-19. The rearrangement uses TRBV21-1 and TRBJ1-6; the table's D call TRBD1 went unverified against the DNA. TRBV21-1 is listed as a pseudogene. The sample consisted of peripheral blood. The chain's CDR3 is CASSKARQGNSPLHF. The CDR3, as DNA: TGTGCCAGCAGCAAAGCCCGGCAGGGTAATTCACCCCTCCACTTT.